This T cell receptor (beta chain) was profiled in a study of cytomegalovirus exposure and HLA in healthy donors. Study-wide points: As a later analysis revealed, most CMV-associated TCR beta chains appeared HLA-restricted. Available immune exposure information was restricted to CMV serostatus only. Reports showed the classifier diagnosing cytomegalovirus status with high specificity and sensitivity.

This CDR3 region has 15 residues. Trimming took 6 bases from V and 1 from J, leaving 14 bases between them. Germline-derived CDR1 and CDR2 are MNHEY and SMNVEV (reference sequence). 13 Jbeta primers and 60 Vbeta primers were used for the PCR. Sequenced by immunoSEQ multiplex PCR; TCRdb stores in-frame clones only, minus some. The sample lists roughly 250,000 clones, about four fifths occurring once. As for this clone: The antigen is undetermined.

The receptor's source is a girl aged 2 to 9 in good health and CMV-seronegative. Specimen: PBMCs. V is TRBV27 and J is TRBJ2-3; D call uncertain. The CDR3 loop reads CASSIQFRGTDTQYF. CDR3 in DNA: TGTGCCAGCAGCATTCAGTTCCGGGGCACAGATACGCAGTATTTT.